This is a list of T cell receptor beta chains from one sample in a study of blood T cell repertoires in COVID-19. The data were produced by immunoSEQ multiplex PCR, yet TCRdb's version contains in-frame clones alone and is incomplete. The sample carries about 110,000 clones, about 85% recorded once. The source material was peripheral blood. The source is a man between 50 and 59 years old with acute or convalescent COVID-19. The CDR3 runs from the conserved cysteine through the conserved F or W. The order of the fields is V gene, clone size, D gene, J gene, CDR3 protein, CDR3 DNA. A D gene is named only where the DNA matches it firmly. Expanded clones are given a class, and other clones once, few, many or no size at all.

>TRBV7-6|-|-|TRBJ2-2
CASSLGGPGTGELFF
TGTGCCAGCAGCTTAGGGGGGCCCGGAACCGGGGAGCTGTTTTTT
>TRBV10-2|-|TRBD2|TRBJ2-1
CASRLSQREGDEQFF
TGCGCCAGCAGGCTCTCGCAGCGGGAGGGTGATGAGCAGTTCTTC
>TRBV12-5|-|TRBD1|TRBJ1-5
CASGSGQGYQPQHF
TGTGCTAGTGGTTCGGGACAGGGGTATCAGCCCCAGCATTTT
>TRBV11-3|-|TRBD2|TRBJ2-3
CASSWTSGRNTDTQYF
TGTGCCAGCAGCTGGACTAGCGGGAGGAATACAGATACGCAGTATTTT
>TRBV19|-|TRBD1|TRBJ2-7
CASSIAGTGGEQYF
TGTGCCAGTAGTATAGCGGGGACAGGGGGCGAGCAGTACTTC
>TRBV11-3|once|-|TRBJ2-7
CASSRRDSSYEQYF
TGTGCCAGCAGCCGCCGGGATAGCTCCTACGAGCAGTACTTC
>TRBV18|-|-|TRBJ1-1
CASSPVRGAIMNTEAFF
TGTGCCAGCTCACCAGTCCGGGGGGCTATAATGAACACTGAAGCTTTCTTT
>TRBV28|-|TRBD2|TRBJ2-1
CASSLAGGPSGEQFF
TGTGCCAGCAGTTTGGCGGGAGGGCCCTCAGGTGAGCAGTTCTTC
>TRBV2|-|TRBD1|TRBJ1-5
CASSEAGIGTGGRPQHF
TGTGCCAGCAGTGAAGCTGGGATCGGGACAGGGGGTCGACCCCAGCATTTT
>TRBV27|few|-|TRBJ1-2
CASSSRGNYGYTF
TGTGCCAGCAGTTCAAGGGGAAACTATGGCTACACCTTC
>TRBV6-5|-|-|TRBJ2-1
CASSYSGRGEQFF
TGTGCCAGCAGTTACTCGGGGCGGGGTGAGCAGTTCTTC
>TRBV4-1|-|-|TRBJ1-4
CASSQGGGENEKLFF
TGCGCCAGCAGCCAAGGCGGCGGGGAGAATGAAAAACTGTTTTTT
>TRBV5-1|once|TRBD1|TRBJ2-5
CASSGRQGVGETQYF
TGCGCCAGCAGCGGACGACAGGGAGTGGGAGAGACCCAGTACTTC
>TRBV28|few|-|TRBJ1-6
CASSSTAYSPLHF
TGTGCCAGCAGTTCAACTGCTTATTCACCCCTCCACTTT
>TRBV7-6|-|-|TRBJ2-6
CASSLVGAVGANVLTF
TGTGCCAGCAGCTTAGTCGGAGCGGTTGGGGCCAACGTCCTGACTTTC
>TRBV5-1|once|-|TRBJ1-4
CASSLGGVATNEKLFF
TGCGCCAGCAGCTTGGGGGGGGTCGCAACTAATGAAAAACTGTTTTTT
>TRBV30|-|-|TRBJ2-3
CAWGRVAFGTDTQYF
TGTGCCTGGGGGCGGGTAGCGTTTGGGACAGATACGCAGTATTTT
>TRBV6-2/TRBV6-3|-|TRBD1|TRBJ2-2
CASSPGTGRTGELFF
TGTGCCAGCAGCCCTGGGACAGGGCGGACCGGGGAGCTGTTTTTT
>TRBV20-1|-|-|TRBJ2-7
CSALTAYEQYF
TGCAGTGCCCTGACAGCCTACGAGCAGTACTTC
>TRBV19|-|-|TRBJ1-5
CASSYGSAPNQPQHF
TGTGCCAGTAGTTATGGGAGTGCCCCTAATCAGCCCCAGCATTTT
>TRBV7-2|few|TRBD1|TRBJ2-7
CASSLGVRQGASSYEQYF
TGTGCCAGCAGCTTAGGAGTTCGGCAGGGGGCTAGCTCCTACGAGCAGTACTTC
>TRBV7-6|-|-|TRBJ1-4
CASSLSAGLDEKLFF
TGTGCCAGCAGCTTAAGTGCGGGGCTGGATGAAAAACTGTTTTTT
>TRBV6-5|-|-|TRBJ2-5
CASSLAEQETQYF
TGTGCCAGCAGCTTAGCGGAGCAAGAGACCCAGTACTTC